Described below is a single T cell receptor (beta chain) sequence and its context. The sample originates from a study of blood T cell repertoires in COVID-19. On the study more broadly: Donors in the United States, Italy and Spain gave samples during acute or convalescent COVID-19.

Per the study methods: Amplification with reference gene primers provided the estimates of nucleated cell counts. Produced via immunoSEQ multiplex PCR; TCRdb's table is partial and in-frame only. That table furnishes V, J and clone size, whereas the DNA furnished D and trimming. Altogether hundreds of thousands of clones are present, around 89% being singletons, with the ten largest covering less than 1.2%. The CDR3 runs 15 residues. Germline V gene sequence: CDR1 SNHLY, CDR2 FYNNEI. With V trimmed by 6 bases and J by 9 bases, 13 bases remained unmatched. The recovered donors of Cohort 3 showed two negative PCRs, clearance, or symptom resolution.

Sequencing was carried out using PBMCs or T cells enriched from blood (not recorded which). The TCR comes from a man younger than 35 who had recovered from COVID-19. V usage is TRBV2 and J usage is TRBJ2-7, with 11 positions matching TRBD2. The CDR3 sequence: CASRGRLAGIQRQYF. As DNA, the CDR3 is TGTGCCAGCAGGGGTAGACTAGCGGGGATTCAAAGGCAGTACTTC.